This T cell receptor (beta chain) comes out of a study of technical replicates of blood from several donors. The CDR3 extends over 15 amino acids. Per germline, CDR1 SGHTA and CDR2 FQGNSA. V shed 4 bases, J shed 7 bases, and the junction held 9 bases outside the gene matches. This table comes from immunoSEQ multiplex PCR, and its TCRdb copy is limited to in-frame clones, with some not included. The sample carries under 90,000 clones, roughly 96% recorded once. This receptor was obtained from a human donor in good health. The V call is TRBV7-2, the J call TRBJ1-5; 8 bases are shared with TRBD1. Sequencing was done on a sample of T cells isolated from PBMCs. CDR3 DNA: TGTGCCAGCAGCTCTAATGGCGACAGGGGACAGCCCCAGCATTTT. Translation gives CASSSNGDRGQPQHF. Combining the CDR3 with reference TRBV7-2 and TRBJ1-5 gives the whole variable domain GAGVSQSPSNKVTEKGKDVELRCDPISGHTALYWYRQSLGQGLEFLIYFQGNSAPDKSGLPSDRFSAERTGGSVSTLTIQRTQQEDSAVYLCASSSNGDRGQPQHFGDGTRLSIL.